These 29 T cell receptor beta chains share one sample of origin, sequenced in a study of vaccination effects on CD4 cells after COVID-19. The table came from immunoSEQ multiplex PCR; TCRdb's copy has only in-frame clones and leaves some out. The data contain about 21,000 clones, about 68% of them seen just once; the ten biggest clones take up just under 20%. The antigens of these receptors remain unknown. CD4+ T cells specific for antigen were expanded with viral peptide pools by the ViraFEST assay before sequencing. On day 10 of culture, CD4+ T cells were separated out. Nucleocapsid antibodies stayed negative before and after vaccination, showing no earlier SARS-CoV-2 infection. The sequences come from CD4+ T cells from PBMCs cultured with HCoV-NL63 spike peptides, collected before COVID-19 vaccination. The receptors here all came from a human donor who received a COVID-19 vaccine.

This chain uses TRBV2 with TRBJ2-7, with D tentatively TRBD1 or TRBD2 (6 bases each). The CDR3 has 13 residues. CDR1 and CDR2 (germline): SNHLY, FYNNEI. Trimming stripped 7 bases from V and 3 bases from J, with 13 bases between. In DNA, the CDR3 is TGTGCCAGCAAAGGAGGGGGAGGCTACGAGCAGTACTTC. Amino acids: CASKGGGGYEQYF.

The gene calls are TRBV20-1 and TRBJ1-2; 8 nucleotides line up with TRBD1. Germline V CDR1 and CDR2: DFQATT, SNEGSKA (reference sequence). The CDR3 is 13 amino acids. V lost 3 bases and J lost 4; bases outside the gene matches: 4. DNA for the CDR3: TGCAGTGCTAGTACAGGGGGGAGCTATGGCTACACCTTC. Encoded protein: CSASTGGSYGYTF.

The rearrangement joins TRBV5-5 to TRBJ1-1, with unresolved D. Per germline, CDR1 SGHKS and CDR2 YYEKEE (reference sequence). The CDR3 has 15 amino acids. V was trimmed by 4 bases and J by 4 bases, leaving 17 bases between them. The CDR3 region is CASSPWQSAGTEAFF. In DNA, the CDR3 is TGTGCCAGCAGCCCCTGGCAATCCGCGGGCACTGAAGCTTTCTTT.

The chain uses TRBV11-2 and TRBJ2-3; 13 nucleotides match TRBD2. The germline V gene encodes CDR1 SGHAT and CDR2 FQNNGV. J was trimmed by 2 bases and V by 4 bases; bases with no gene match: 3. The length of the CDR3 is 16 residues. The DNA of the CDR3 is TGTGCCAGCAGCTGGGGACTAGCGGGATTCACAGATACGCAGTATTTT. Amino acid sequence: CASSWGLAGFTDTQYF. The complete variable domain, with remaining parts taken from reference TRBV11-2 and TRBJ2-3, reads EAGVAQSPRYKIIEKRQSVAFWCNPISGHATLYWYQQILGQGPKLLIQFQNNGVVDDSQLPKDRFSAERLKGVDSTLKIQPAKLEDSAVYLCASSWGLAGFTDTQYFGPGTRLTVL.

The chain employs TRBV12-1 and TRBJ1-5. TRBV12-1 is shown as a pseudogene. The CDR3 has 13 residues. The CDR3 DNA follows: TGTGCCAGCAGTACGAGGGACTTTCAGCCCCAGCATTTT. Its translation: CASSTRDFQPQHF.

This chain links TRBV2 with TRBJ1-6; D ambiguous. Trimming shortened V by 7 bases and J by 6 bases, and 10 bases separated the two germline ends. Per germline, CDR1 SNHLY and CDR2 FYNNEI. The CDR3 has 13 amino acids. The CDR3 reads CASNPQFNSPLHF. The DNA of the CDR3 is TGTGCCAGCAATCCCCAGTTTAATTCACCCCTCCACTTT. Drawing the rest from reference TRBV2 and TRBJ1-6, the complete variable domain is EPEVTQTPSHQVTQMGQEVILRCVPISNHLYFYWYRQILGQKVEFLVSFYNNEISEKSEIFDDQFSVERPDGSNFTLKIRSTKLEDSAMYFCASNPQFNSPLHFGNGTRLTVT.

This chain connects TRBV5-1 to TRBJ1-3; D perhaps matches TRBD1 (5 bases). The length of the CDR3 is 15 residues. Germline V CDR1 and CDR2: SGHRS, YFSETQ. The V gene lost 5 bases and the J gene lost 1 base, with 13 bases spanning the gap. The DNA for the CDR3 is TGCGCCAGCAGGAAATCGGACATTTCTGGAAACACCATATATTTT. Protein: CASRKSDISGNTIYF. Full variable domain (rest looked up from reference TRBV5-1 and TRBJ1-3): KAGVTQTPRYLIKTRGQQVTLSCSPISGHRSVSWYQQTPGQGLQFLFEYFSETQRNKGNFPGRFSGRQFSNSRSEMNVSTLELGDSALYLCASRKSDISGNTIYFGEGSWLTVV.

The CDR3 DNA sequence: TGCAGCGTAGGGGGGCAGGGCATTACGCAGTATTTT. Protein sequence: CSVGGQGITQYF. The chain couples TRBV29-1 to TRBJ2-3; the D gene could be TRBD1 or TRBD2 (6 bases each). The CDR3 sequence is 12 residues long. The V gene's germline CDR1 is SQVTM and CDR2 ANQGSEA. V lost 6 bases to trimming and J lost 8 bases, with 15 bases between them.

The rearrangement uses TRBV19 and TRBJ2-2; a possible D gene is TRBD2 (5 bases). Trimming shortened V by 9 bases and J by 3 bases, and 17 bases separated the two germline ends. This CDR3 contains 15 residues. In germline, CDR1 is LNHDA, CDR2 SQIVND (reference sequence). DNA for the CDR3: TGTGCCAGCCAGTACGGGGTAGGGTACACCGGGGAGCTGTTTTTT. Translation: CASQYGVGYTGELFF.

The V and J genes are TRBV6-5 and TRBJ1-1; D may be TRBD1 (6 bases). Germline CDR1 is MNHEY and CDR2 is SVGAGI. V dropped 7 bases and J dropped 5 bases, with 8 bases sitting between them. The CDR3 extends over 11 amino acids. The CDR3 protein is CASTQGTEAFF. The DNA of the CDR3 is TGTGCCAGCACCCAGGGGACTGAAGCTTTCTTT.

The chain joins TRBV6-5 to TRBJ2-1; D remains unclear. This CDR3 contains 14 residues. CDR1 is MNHEY, CDR2 SVGAGI, per germline. The V and J ends lost 1 base and 5 bases respectively, with 9 bases between them. DNA for the CDR3: TGTGCCAGCAGTTACTGGAGCCTTGACAATGAGCAGTTCTTC. This encodes CASSYWSLDNEQFF.

This rearrangement joins TRBV11-2 to TRBJ2-3; unclear D gene. Germline lookup yields CDR1 SGHAT and CDR2 FQNNGV. Deletions cut 5 bases from V and 2 bases from J, with 11 bases between. This CDR3 has 14 amino acids. In DNA form, the CDR3 reads TGTGCCAGCAGCCAAGGAGCGAACACAGATACGCAGTATTTT. Residues: CASSQGANTDTQYF.

The chain couples TRBV28 to TRBJ1-5; the D gene is possibly TRBD1 (6 bases). Trimming removed 7 bases from V and 3 bases from J, with 10 bases in between. CDR1 is MDHEN and CDR2 is SYDVKM in the germline V gene. The CDR3 is 13 amino acids. Written as DNA, the CDR3 is TGTGCCAGCAACCCGGGACACAATCAGCCCCAGCATTTT. As protein: CASNPGHNQPQHF.

This clone was seen only once. This chain uses TRBV9 with TRBJ2-5; 8 nucleotides align to TRBD2. The CDR3 loop spans 15 amino acids. Germline V lookup: CDR1 SGDLS, CDR2 YYNGEE. The V gene end was trimmed by 4 bases and the J gene end by 5 bases; junction bases not matched to a gene: 10. CDR3 nucleotides: TGTGCCAGCAGCCCAGAAGGACTAGCCGGCGAGACCCAGTACTTC. Its protein is CASSPEGLAGETQYF.

The V and J genes are TRBV4-3 and TRBJ2-3; TRBD2 aligns across 8 bases. CDR1 and CDR2 (germline): LGHNA, YSLEER. V was clipped by 0 bases and J by 4 bases; unmatched bases: 9. This CDR3 is built from 17 residues. This chain's CDR3 is CASSQDFPAGGADTQYF. CDR3 nucleotide sequence: TGCGCCAGCAGCCAAGATTTCCCCGCGGGGGGCGCAGATACGCAGTATTTT.

The V and J genes are TRBV7-9 and TRBJ2-5; no definite D call. V was trimmed by 5 bases and J by 5 bases, leaving 12 bases between them. Germline V gene data show CDR1 as SEHNR and CDR2 as FQNEAQ (reference sequence). CDR3 length: 13 residues. This chain's CDR3 is CASSAGVAETQYF. The CDR3 DNA follows: TGTGCCAGCAGCGCAGGCGTGGCGGAGACCCAGTACTTC.

V is TRBV10-3 and J is TRBJ2-1; D is perhaps TRBD2 (6 bases). Germline lookup yields CDR1 ENHRY and CDR2 SYGVKD. V lost 7 bases and J lost 6, with 13 bases in between. The CDR3 consists of 13 residues. CDR3 loop: CAINRDSPNEQFF. In DNA, the CDR3 is TGTGCCATCAACCGGGACTCCCCCAATGAGCAGTTCTTC.

In its sample, this clone was seen a few times. This chain uses TRBV6-5 with TRBJ1-2; 8 nucleotides match TRBD1. The CDR3 runs to 14 residues. Looked up from germline, CDR1 is MNHEY and CDR2 is SVGAGI. V lost 5 bases, J lost 2 bases, and 4 bases stayed unmatched. The CDR3 protein is CASSTRQGNYGYTF. The CDR3 bases are TGTGCCAGCAGTACAAGACAGGGGAACTATGGCTACACCTTC.

The CDR3, as DNA: TGTGCCAGCAGTGACAAGCTCCCCCACGAGCAGTACTTC. It yields the protein CASSDKLPHEQYF. The genes are TRBV2 and TRBJ2-7; D gene ambiguous. V was cut by 3 bases and J by 5 bases, with 11 bases left in between. Per the germline V gene, CDR1 is SNHLY and CDR2 is FYNNEI. CDR3 length equals 13 residues.

The V gene is TRBV28, the J gene TRBJ2-1; tentatively, D is TRBD1 or TRBD2 (6 bases each). V lost 2 bases and J lost 5, with 10 bases in between. Germline V lookup: CDR1 MDHEN, CDR2 SYDVKM. The CDR3 extends over 14 amino acids. In DNA, the CDR3 is TGTGCCAGCAGTTTAGGAGGGGGGAACAATGAGCAGTTCTTC. Translating gives CASSLGGGNNEQFF.

V usage is TRBV5-1 and J usage is TRBJ1-1; D call uncertain. The CDR3 spans 14 residues. Per the germline V gene, CDR1 is SGHRS and CDR2 is YFSETQ. V dropped 0 bases and J dropped 6 bases, with 12 bases sitting between them. In nucleotides, the CDR3 is TGCGCCAGCAGCTTGGTTGAAGGACGGTCTGAAGCTTTCTTT. Translating gives CASSLVEGRSEAFF.

J is TRBJ1-4 and V is TRBV2, with TRBD1 as a possible D gene (5 bases). The CDR3 length is 15 residues. Germline assignment: CDR1 SNHLY and CDR2 FYNNEI. V lost 5 bases and J lost 4, with 14 bases in between. The CDR3: CASSIRPGDNEKLFF. In DNA form, the CDR3 reads TGTGCCAGCAGTATACGCCCGGGGGATAATGAAAAACTGTTTTTT.

V gene TRBV23-1 combines with J gene TRBJ2-7, with D perhaps matching TRBD2 (6 bases). TRBV23-1 is an open reading frame whose function is uncertain. V was pared by 2 bases and J by 1 base, with 18 bases between. The CDR3 sequence is 17 residues long. CDR3 amino acids: CASSQRVGAEGSYEQYF. CDR3 DNA: TGCGCCAGCAGTCAAAGGGTTGGGGCGGAGGGGTCCTACGAGCAGTACTTC.

The V call is TRBV25-1, the J call TRBJ2-7; possibly TRBD1 or TRBD2 for D (5 bases each). CDR1 MGHDK and CDR2 SYGVNS come from the germline V gene. V was trimmed by 2 bases and J by 0 bases, leaving 11 bases between them. CDR3 length: 15 residues. The CDR3 loop is CASSEQGGGSYEQYF. Written as DNA, the CDR3 is TGTGCCAGCAGTGAACAGGGTGGAGGCTCCTACGAGCAGTACTTC.

The chain employs TRBV25-1 and TRBJ2-1; weak D call: TRBD2 (6 bases). The germline CDR1 and CDR2 sequences are MGHDK and SYGVNS. This CDR3 is built from 16 residues. Trimming stripped 4 bases from V and 4 bases from J, with 17 bases between. CDR3 sequence: CASSGLNGRSYNEQFF. The CDR3 DNA reads TGTGCCAGCAGTGGGTTAAACGGGAGATCATACAATGAGCAGTTCTTC.

The V call is TRBV30, the J call TRBJ2-4; TRBD2 might be the D (5 bases). Between the trimmed V and J ends, which lost 2 bases and 0 bases, there was a span of 11 bases. Germline V gene data show CDR1 as GTSNPN and CDR2 as SVGIG (reference sequence). The CDR3 sequence is 15 residues long. The CDR3: CAWSPPGIAKNIQYF. The CDR3 region has the DNA TGTGCCTGGAGTCCCCCGGGGATAGCCAAAAACATTCAGTACTTC.

The chain employs TRBV7-2 and TRBJ2-5; D could derive from TRBD1 or TRBD2 (6 bases each). The V end lost 1 base, the J end lost 4 bases, and 16 bases lay between the germline ends. The CDR3 extends over 16 amino acids. In germline, CDR1 is SGHTA, CDR2 FQGNSA. Here the CDR3 DNA reads TGTGCCAGCAGCTTAGTAGGGGGGCAGGGGAGAGAGACCCAGTACTTC. Its translation is CASSLVGGQGRETQYF.

The chain carries TRBV5-8 and TRBJ1-6; D ambiguous. The CDR3 covers 15 residues. From germline, CDR1 is SGHTS and CDR2 YDEGEE. The V end was cut by 0 bases, the J end by 3 bases, with 7 bases between. CDR3 amino acids: CASSLGSVYNSPLHF. Here the CDR3 DNA reads TGTGCCAGCAGCTTGGGCTCCGTCTATAATTCACCCCTCCACTTT.

The chain uses TRBV29-1 and TRBJ1-5; tentatively, D is TRBD1 (6 bases). Trimming cost V 4 bases and J 5 bases, with 9 bases left between them. Germline CDR1 is SQVTM and CDR2 is ANQGSEA. This CDR3 comprises 12 residues. This CDR3 reads CSVGAGDQPQHF. CDR3 DNA sequence: TGCAGCGTTGGGGCAGGGGATCAGCCCCAGCATTTT.